Following are 20 T cell receptor beta chains from one sample sequenced in a study of response to subunit inactivated influenza vaccine. TCRdb analysed the RT-PCR reads with MiXCR anew, one entry per CDR3 protein. The sample includes about 500,000 distinct CDR3 sequences, approximately 15% of them seen just once. Sample: CD4+ T cells sorted from PBMCs, taken around 2 years after vaccination. The receptors here all came from a man aged 50-75 years who received an inactivated influenza vaccine.

The V gene is TRBV20-1, the J gene TRBJ2-2; D possibly corresponds to TRBD2 (7 bases). The germline gives CDR1 DFQATT, CDR2 SNEGSKA (reference sequence). The V and J ends lost 3 bases and 5 bases respectively, with 16 bases between them. The CDR3 is 15 residues long. CDR3 region: CSASGGGWRTGELFF. DNA for the CDR3: TGCAGTGCTAGTGGGGGGGGCTGGCGAACCGGGGAGCTGTTTTTT.

The sample holds a few counts of this clonotype. The rearrangement links TRBV29-1 to TRBJ2-3; the D gene is possibly TRBD1 (6 bases). The germline CDR1 and CDR2 sequences are SQVTM and ANQGSEA. V was trimmed by 4 bases and J by 5 bases, leaving 10 bases between them. The CDR3 extends over 12 amino acids. CDR3 amino acids: CSVVRGGDTQYF. The CDR3 nucleotides read TGCAGCGTTGTCCGAGGGGGAGATACGCAGTATTTT.

V and J are TRBV6-5 and TRBJ2-2; D call uncertain. The CDR3 totals 14 residues. Looked up from germline, CDR1 is MNHEY and CDR2 is SVGAGI. Deletions cut 4 bases from V and 6 bases from J, with 12 bases between. Here the CDR3 DNA reads TGTGCCAGCAGTTTCCGGACGCGTCCCGGGGAGCTGTTTTTT. It translates to CASSFRTRPGELFF.

This clonotype appeared many times. The chain uses TRBV6-2 or TRBV6-3 and TRBJ1-5; D not resolved. The CDR3 totals 14 residues. Germline CDR1 and CDR2: MNHEY and SVGEGT. V was shortened by 2 bases and J by 7 bases, with 12 bases between the two germline ends. CDR3 bases: TGTGCCAGCAGTTACCCCCCGGGCTCACAGCCCCAGCATTTT. Translating it yields CASSYPPGSQPQHF.

This clonotype showed up just a few times. This rearrangement joins TRBV20-1 to TRBJ2-7; 8 bases agree with TRBD2. After removal of 7 bases from V and 4 bases from J, the junction contained 9 bases not matched to a gene. The CDR3 runs to 13 residues. The germline CDR1 and CDR2 sequences are DFQATT and SNEGSKA (reference sequence). CDR3 DNA sequence: TGCAGTGGGCGTCGCGGGGGGAGGTACGAGCAGTACTTC. Residues: CSGRRGGRYEQYF.

The chain combines TRBV11-2 with TRBJ2-7; 9 nucleotides match TRBD1. The CDR3 totals 14 residues. V shed 5 bases, J shed 5 bases, and the junction held 7 bases outside the gene matches. Germline-derived CDR1 and CDR2 are SGHAT and FQNNGV. CDR3 protein: CASSRTGAVNEQYF. In nucleotides, the CDR3 is TGTGCCAGCAGCAGGACAGGGGCAGTAAACGAGCAGTACTTC.

As concerns this clonotype: It may be a read error: a sequence one base away is much more abundant. The chain carries TRBV12-3 or TRBV12-4 and TRBJ1-5; possible D gene TRBD1, 5 bases. The V end lost 5 bases, the J end lost 2 bases, and 10 bases lay between the germline ends. The CDR3 totals 14 residues. The CDR3 is CASSPTVGNQPQHF. The CDR3 DNA sequence: TGTGCCAGCAGTCCGACAGTGGGCAATCAGCCCCAGCATTTT.

CDR3 amino acids: CASSLKSTSGGSSYEQYF. In DNA form, the CDR3 reads TGCGCCAGCAGCTTGAAATCGACTAGCGGAGGTAGCTCCTACGAGCAGTACTTC. The chain has TRBV5-1 and TRBJ2-7, with 9 bases that match TRBD2. Germline lookup yields CDR1 SGHRS and CDR2 YFSETQ. This CDR3 spans 18 amino acids. With V trimmed by 1 base and J by 0 bases, 11 bases remained unmatched.

This clonotype was seen only a few times. The genes are TRBV9 and TRBJ2-7, with D possibly TRBD2 on 6 matching bases. Germline values: CDR1 SGDLS, CDR2 YYNGEE. V was clipped by 0 bases and J by 2 bases, with 9 bases between them. The CDR3 spans 14 residues. The CDR3 protein is CASSVGRGPYEQYF. In DNA, the CDR3 is TGTGCCAGCAGCGTAGGGCGGGGACCCTACGAGCAGTACTTC.

The chain links TRBV15 to TRBJ2-5, with 13 bases identical to TRBD2. CDR3 length: 16 amino acids. Trimming cost V 2 bases and J 5 bases; bases outside gene matches: 5. The V gene's germline CDR1 is LNHNV and CDR2 YYDKDF (reference sequence). The CDR3 coding sequence is TGTGCCACCAGCAGACCGGGACTAGCGGGGTCGGAGACCCAGTACTTC. It specifies CATSRPGLAGSETQYF. The whole variable domain, filled in from reference TRBV15 and TRBJ2-5, reads DAMVIQNPRYQVTQFGKPVTLSCSQTLNHNVMYWYQQKSSQAPKLLFHYYDKDFNNEADTPDNFQSRRPNTSFCFLDIRSPGLGDTAMYLCATSRPGLAGSETQYFGPGTRLLVL.

This sequence joins TRBV4-3 and TRBJ2-2; TRBD1 or TRBD2 may be the D gene (5 bases each). The CDR3 loop spans 14 amino acids. Between the trimmed V and J ends, which lost 1 base and 13 bases, there was a span of 16 bases. From germline, CDR1 is LGHNA and CDR2 YSLEER. The CDR3 reads CASSQARDRSGLFF. Written as DNA, the CDR3 is TGCGCCAGCAGCCAAGCTAGGGACCGGTCTGGGCTGTTTTTT.

This rearrangement joins TRBV7-9 to TRBJ2-1, with D perhaps TRBD1 (6 bases). Germline V gives CDR1 SEHNR, CDR2 FQNEAQ (reference sequence). V dropped 2 bases and J dropped 5 bases, with 13 bases sitting between them. This CDR3 spans 15 amino acids. CDR3 in DNA: TGTGCCAGCAGCTTACTCGGGGACAAGAACAATGAGCAGTTCTTC. This codes for CASSLLGDKNNEQFF.

The chain is built from TRBV12-3 or TRBV12-4 and TRBJ1-2; the D gene is possibly TRBD1 (5 bases). V was shortened by 8 bases and J by 2 bases, with 9 bases between the two germline ends. The CDR3 loop spans 12 amino acids. CDR3 bases: TGTGCCAGCGAAGGGGCAAACTATGGCTACACCTTC. This sequence encodes CASEGANYGYTF.

This clonotype turned up a few times. The J gene is TRBJ2-1, the V gene TRBV20-1; 7 nucleotides agree with TRBD2. The trim removed 1 base at V and 6 bases at J, leaving 6 bases unmatched. This CDR3 region has 14 residues. Germline V gene data show CDR1 as DFQATT and CDR2 as SNEGSKA (reference sequence). The CDR3 nucleotides are TGCAGTGCTAGAGTGGGCGGGGGTGCCAATGAGCAGTTCTTC. Amino acid sequence: CSARVGGGANEQFF.

The V and J genes are TRBV5-5 and TRBJ2-1; 12 bases match TRBD2. This CDR3 is 15 amino acids long. Germline V gene lookup returns CDR1 SGHKS and CDR2 YYEKEE (reference sequence). After removal of 3 bases from V and 8 bases from J, the junction contained 6 bases not matched to a gene. This chain's CDR3 is CASSSLAGGIYEQFF. The DNA of the CDR3 is TGTGCCAGCAGCTCACTAGCGGGAGGTATATATGAGCAGTTCTTC.

This clonotype was observed many times. The chain employs TRBV20-1 and TRBJ1-2; D possibly corresponds to TRBD1 (6 bases). The CDR3 consists of 13 residues. Germline lookup yields CDR1 DFQATT and CDR2 SNEGSKA (reference sequence). V dropped 5 bases and J dropped 8 bases, with 18 bases sitting between them. CDR3 amino acids: CSASGTPEGGYTF. DNA for the CDR3: TGCAGTGCTTCCGGGACACCTGAAGGGGGCTACACCTTC.

The J gene is TRBJ1-2, the V gene TRBV5-6; D may be TRBD1 (5 bases). Germline V gene lookup returns CDR1 SGHDT and CDR2 YYEEEE. The CDR3 has 12 residues. V was trimmed by 3 bases and J by 8 bases, leaving 11 bases between them. CDR3: CASSSRAEGYTF. CDR3 nucleotides: TGTGCCAGCAGCTCCAGGGCTGAGGGCTACACCTTC.

CDR3 bases: TGCGCCAGCTGCCCCGGGACTAGCGGCTTACAAGAGACCCAGTACTTC. This encodes CASCPGTSGLQETQYF. The chain is built from TRBV5-1 and TRBJ2-5; 11 bases agree with TRBD2. The length of the CDR3 is 16 residues. Trimming cost V 7 bases and J 2 bases; bases outside gene matches: 10. Per the germline V gene, CDR1 is SGHRS and CDR2 is YFSETQ.

This clonotype was found many times. J is TRBJ1-1 and V is TRBV29-1; D uncertain. V was pared by 7 bases and J by 5 bases, with 17 bases between. Germline V gene sequence: CDR1 SQVTM, CDR2 ANQGSEA. The CDR3 sequence is 13 residues long. CDR3 nucleotides: TGCAGCGCAGAAAGGTTCGGTGCGACTGAAGCTTTCTTT. This sequence encodes CSAERFGATEAFF.

Ten or more counts support this clonotype. The chain combines TRBV29-1 with TRBJ2-1; TRBD1 matches at 8 bases. The J segment lost 7 bases and the V segment lost 0 bases, leaving 5 bases of the junction unmatched. CDR3 length equals 14 residues. The germline gives CDR1 SQVTM, CDR2 ANQGSEA. DNA of the CDR3: TGCAGCGTTGAAGATCGGGACAGGTGGAATGAGCAGTTCTTC. Its translation is CSVEDRDRWNEQFF.